The sequence of this T cell receptor (beta chain) was determined in a study of T-cell memory formation after mild COVID-19. Study overall: TCR clusters were mostly confined to one donor each. Regarding the study as a whole: Whereas later expanders leaned CD4+, clones contracting day 15 to 85 showed a balanced CD4/CD8 makeup.

TCRdb itself ran the 5' RACE reads through MiXCR, one entry per CDR3 protein. This table holds roughly 600,000 distinct CDR3 sequences, about a sixth found once. In its sample, this clonotype was seen a few times. Antigen specificity is unknown. Germline CDR1 reads SGHVS; CDR2 reads FQNEAQ. Trimming pared 3 bases from V and 2 bases from J, leaving 13 bases between. The CDR3 totals 15 residues. The clonotype was recovered from an adult woman who had mild COVID-19 (a few samples of this study predate the infection). Cell type and time point are not known. Sequences were obtained from PBMCs or a T cell subset sorted from them (not recorded which). The chain joins TRBV7-8 to TRBJ2-5; D possibly matches TRBD1 or TRBD2 (6 bases each). The CDR3 spells CASSLGGPFQETQYF. The DNA for the CDR3 is TGTGCCAGCAGCTTGGGGGGCCCCTTTCAAGAGACCCAGTACTTC.